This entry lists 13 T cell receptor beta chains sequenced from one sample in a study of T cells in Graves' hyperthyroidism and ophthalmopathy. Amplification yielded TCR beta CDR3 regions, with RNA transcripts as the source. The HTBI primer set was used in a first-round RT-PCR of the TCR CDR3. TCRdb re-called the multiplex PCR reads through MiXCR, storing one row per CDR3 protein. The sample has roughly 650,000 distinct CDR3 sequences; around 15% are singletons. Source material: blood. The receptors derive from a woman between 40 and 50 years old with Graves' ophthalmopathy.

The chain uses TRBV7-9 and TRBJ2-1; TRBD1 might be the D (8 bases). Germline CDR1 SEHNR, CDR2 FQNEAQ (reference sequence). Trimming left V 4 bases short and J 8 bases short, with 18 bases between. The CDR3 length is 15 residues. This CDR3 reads CASSYERQGRDEQFF. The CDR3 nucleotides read TGTGCCAGCAGCTACGAAAGACAGGGGAGGGATGAGCAGTTCTTC.

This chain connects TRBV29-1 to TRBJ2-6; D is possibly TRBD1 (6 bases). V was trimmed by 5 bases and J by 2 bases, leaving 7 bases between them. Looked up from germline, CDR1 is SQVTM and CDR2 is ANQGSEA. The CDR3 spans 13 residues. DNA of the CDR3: TGCAGCGTTCAGGGGACTGGGGCCAACGTCCTGACTTTC. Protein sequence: CSVQGTGANVLTF.

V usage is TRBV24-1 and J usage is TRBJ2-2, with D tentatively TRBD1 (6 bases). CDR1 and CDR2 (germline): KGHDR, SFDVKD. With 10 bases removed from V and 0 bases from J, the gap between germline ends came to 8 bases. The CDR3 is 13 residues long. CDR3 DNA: TGTGCCACGGGACACCCGAACACCGGGGAGCTGTTTTTT. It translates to CATGHPNTGELFF.

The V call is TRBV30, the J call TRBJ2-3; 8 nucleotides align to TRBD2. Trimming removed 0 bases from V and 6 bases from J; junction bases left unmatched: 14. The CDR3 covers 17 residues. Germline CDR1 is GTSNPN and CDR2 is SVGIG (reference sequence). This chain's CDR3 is CAWSVGGSAGGADTQYF. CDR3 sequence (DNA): TGTGCCTGGAGTGTAGGCGGTTCTGCGGGAGGTGCGGATACGCAGTATTTT.

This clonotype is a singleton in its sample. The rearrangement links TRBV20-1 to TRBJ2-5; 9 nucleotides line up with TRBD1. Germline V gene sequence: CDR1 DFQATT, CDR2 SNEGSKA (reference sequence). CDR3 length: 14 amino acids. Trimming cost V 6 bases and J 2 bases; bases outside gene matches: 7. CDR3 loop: CSAKPGTGQETQYF. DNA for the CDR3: TGCAGTGCAAAACCCGGGACAGGGCAAGAGACCCAGTACTTC.

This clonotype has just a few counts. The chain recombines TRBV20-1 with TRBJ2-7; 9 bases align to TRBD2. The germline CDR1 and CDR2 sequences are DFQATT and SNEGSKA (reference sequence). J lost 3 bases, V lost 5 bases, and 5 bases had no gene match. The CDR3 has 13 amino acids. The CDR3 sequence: CSASGTSFYEQYF. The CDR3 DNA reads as TGCAGTGCTTCCGGGACTAGCTTCTACGAGCAGTACTTC.

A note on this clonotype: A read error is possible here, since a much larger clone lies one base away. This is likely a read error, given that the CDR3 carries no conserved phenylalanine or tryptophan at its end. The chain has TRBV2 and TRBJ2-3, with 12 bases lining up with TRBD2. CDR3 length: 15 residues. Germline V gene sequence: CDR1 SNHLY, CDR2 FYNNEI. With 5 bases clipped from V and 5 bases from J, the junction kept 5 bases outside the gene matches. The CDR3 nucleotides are TGTGCCAGCAGTCCTAGCGGGAGGGCCAAAGATACGCAGTATCTT. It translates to CASSPSGRAKDTQYL.

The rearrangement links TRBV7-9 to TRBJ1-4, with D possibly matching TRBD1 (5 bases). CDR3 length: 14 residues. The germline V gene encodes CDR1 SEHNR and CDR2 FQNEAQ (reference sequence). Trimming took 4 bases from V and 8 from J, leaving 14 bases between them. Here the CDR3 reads CASSSAGGEEKLFF. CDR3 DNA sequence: TGTGCCAGCAGCTCCGCCGGGGGGGAAGAAAAACTGTTTTTT. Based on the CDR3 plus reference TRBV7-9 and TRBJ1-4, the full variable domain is DTGVSQNPRHKITKRGQNVTFRCDPISEHNRLYWYRQTLGQGPEFLTYFQNEAQLEKSRLLSDRFSAERPKGSFSTLEIQRTEQGDSAMYLCASSSAGGEEKLFFGSGTQLSVL.

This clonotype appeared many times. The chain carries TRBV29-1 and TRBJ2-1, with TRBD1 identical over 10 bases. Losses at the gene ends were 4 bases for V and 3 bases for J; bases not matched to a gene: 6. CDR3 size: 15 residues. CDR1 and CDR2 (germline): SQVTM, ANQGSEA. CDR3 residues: CSVATRDRGYNEQFF. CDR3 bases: TGCAGCGTTGCTACAAGGGACAGGGGCTACAATGAGCAGTTCTTC.

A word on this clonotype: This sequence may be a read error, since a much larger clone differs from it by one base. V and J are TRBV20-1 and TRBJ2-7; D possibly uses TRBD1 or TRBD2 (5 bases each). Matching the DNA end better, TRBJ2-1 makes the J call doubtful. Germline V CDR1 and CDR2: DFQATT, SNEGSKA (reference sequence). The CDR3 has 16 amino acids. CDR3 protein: CSARTFRDASSYEQFF. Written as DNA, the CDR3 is TGCAGTGCGCGTACATTCCGGGACGCAAGCTCCTACGAGCAGTTCTTC.

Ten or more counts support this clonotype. CDR3 region: CASSSGLAGGPRLDTQYF. CDR3 coding DNA: TGCGCCAGCAGTAGCGGACTAGCGGGGGGGCCAAGATTAGATACGCAGTATTTT. This chain uses TRBV5-1 with TRBJ2-3, with 15 bases identical to TRBD2. The CDR3 extends over 18 amino acids. Trimming took 5 bases from V and 5 from J; bases not matched to a gene: 12. In germline, CDR1 is SGHRS, CDR2 YFSETQ.

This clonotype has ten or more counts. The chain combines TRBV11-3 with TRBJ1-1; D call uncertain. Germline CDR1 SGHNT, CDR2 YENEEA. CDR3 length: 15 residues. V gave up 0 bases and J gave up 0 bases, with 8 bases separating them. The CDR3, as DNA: TGTGCCAGCAGCTTAGATACAGCCATGAACACTGAAGCTTTCTTT. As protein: CASSLDTAMNTEAFF.

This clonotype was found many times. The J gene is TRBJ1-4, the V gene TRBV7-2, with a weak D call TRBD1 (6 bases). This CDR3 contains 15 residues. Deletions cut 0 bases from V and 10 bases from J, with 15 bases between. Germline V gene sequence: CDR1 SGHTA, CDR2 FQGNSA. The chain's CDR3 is CASSLAVWGAGKLFF. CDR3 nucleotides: TGTGCCAGCAGCTTAGCCGTGTGGGGGGCTGGAAAACTGTTTTTT.